Following are 16 T cell receptor beta chains from one sample sequenced in a study of HIV-infected patients and healthy controls. Alpha and beta constant-region primers primed reverse transcription of approximately 0.55 ug RNA. Using multiplexing indices, alpha and beta chain libraries were generated apart by chain-specific third strand synthesis. MiXCR was run by TCRdb on the 5' RACE reads, yielding one entry per CDR3 protein. In the table there are 5,500 or so distinct CDR3 sequences, about 8.6% of which are singletons. Antiretroviral therapy had run roughly three months, about 14 weeks, before follow-up blood collection. Whole blood was used without fractionation, so all unsorted peripheral T cells were included. Material: blood, obtained during antiretroviral therapy. The receptors come from an adult with HIV infection.

The table lists this clonotype with many counts. This rearrangement joins TRBV2 to TRBJ1-2, with no clear D. Germline loops: CDR1 SNHLY, CDR2 FYNNEI. This CDR3 contains 10 residues. V was cut by 10 bases and J by 8 bases, with 11 bases left in between. CDR3 protein: CANPSLGYTF. The CDR3 DNA sequence: TGTGCCAATCCAAGCTTAGGCTACACCTTC. Full variable domain (missing parts from reference TRBV2 and TRBJ1-2): EPEVTQTPSHQVTQMGQEVILRCVPISNHLYFYWYRQILGQKVEFLVSFYNNEISEKSEIFDDQFSVERPDGSNFTLKIRSTKLEDSAMYFCANPSLGYTFGSGTRLTVV.

By its share, this clonotype is medium-sized (0.01 to 0.1%). The chain combines TRBV6-5 with TRBJ2-7; D unresolved. The CDR3 runs 13 residues. From germline, CDR1 is MNHEY and CDR2 SVGAGI. The V end lost 2 bases, the J end lost 3 bases, and 8 bases lay between the germline ends. CDR3 in amino acids: CASSYGVHYEQYF. The CDR3 DNA reads TGTGCCAGCAGTTACGGGGTGCACTACGAGCAGTACTTC.

The rearrangement joins TRBV15 to TRBJ1-2, with TRBD1 as a possible D gene (5 bases). V was trimmed by 4 bases and J by 0 bases, leaving 9 bases between them. Per the germline V gene, CDR1 is LNHNV and CDR2 is YYDKDF (reference sequence). The CDR3 has 14 residues. The CDR3 loop reads CATSIRGANYGYTF. The CDR3 nucleotides read TGTGCCACCAGCATAAGGGGAGCTAACTATGGCTACACCTTC.

At least ten counts were recorded for this clonotype. The chain combines TRBV29-1 with TRBJ2-2; a possible D gene is TRBD1 (6 bases). V lost 7 bases and J 1 base, leaving 10 bases between the germline ends. Germline V CDR1 and CDR2: SQVTM, ANQGSEA. The CDR3 has 13 amino acids. CDR3 loop: CSAGDKNTGELFF. The CDR3 DNA reads as TGCAGCGCCGGGGACAAGAACACCGGGGAGCTGTTTTTT.

This clonotype was seen more than once but under ten times. The chain couples TRBV15 to TRBJ2-1; D is ambiguous. Trimming took off 3 bases at V and 6 bases at J, with 9 bases between the two ends. In germline, CDR1 is LNHNV, CDR2 YYDKDF (reference sequence). The CDR3 consists of 13 residues. CDR3: CATSSDSGNEQFF. For the CDR3, the DNA is TGTGCCACCAGCAGTGACTCCGGCAATGAGCAGTTCTTC.

In this sample, this clonotype turned up many times. This chain connects TRBV15 to TRBJ2-3; 13 nucleotides match TRBD2. The ends lost 0 bases at V and 0 bases at J; junction bases unmatched: 15. The CDR3 has 22 residues. Germline loops: CDR1 LNHNV, CDR2 YYDKDF (reference sequence). CDR3 coding DNA: TGTGCCACCAGCAGAGATTCCCGGTCCGGGACTAGCGGGACCTATAGCACAGATACGCAGTATTTT. Protein sequence: CATSRDSRSGTSGTYSTDTQYF.

Of note for this clonotype: A much bigger clone sits one base away, suggesting this may be a read error. The gene calls are TRBV24-1 and TRBJ2-1; possibly TRBD1 for D (5 bases). Germline V gives CDR1 KGHDR, CDR2 SFDVKD. This CDR3 has 13 amino acids. The CDR3: CVTSDSQGPEQFF. CDR3 sequence (DNA): TGTGTCACCAGTGATTCGCAGGGCCCTGAGCAGTTCTTC.

This clonotype was detected only a few times. The rearrangement links TRBV7-2 to TRBJ1-5, with 8 nucleotides matching TRBD1. Looked up from germline, CDR1 is SGHTA and CDR2 is FQGNSA. The length of the CDR3 is 15 residues. V was pared by 1 base and J by 6 bases, with 5 bases of the junction left unmatched. The CDR3 DNA is TGTGCCAGCAGCTTAGTGGGCAGGGGGCGTCAGCCCCAGCATTTT. This sequence encodes CASSLVGRGRQPQHF.

This clonotype was counted many times. This chain joins TRBV7-2 and TRBJ2-3; the match to TRBD1 covers 8 bases. The V gene end was trimmed by 4 bases and the J gene end by 7 bases; junction bases not matched to a gene: 7. Germline V gives CDR1 SGHTA, CDR2 FQGNSA. The CDR3 consists of 14 residues. In DNA, the CDR3 is TGTGCCAGCAGCTCTCCGACAGGGGCAAATACGCAGTATTTT. Its translation: CASSSPTGANTQYF.

The rearrangement uses TRBV4-1 and TRBJ2-1; TRBD2 is a possible D gene (6 bases). The CDR3 is 17 residues long. Germline V gives CDR1 MGHRA, CDR2 YSYEKL. The V and J ends lost 1 base and 4 bases respectively, with 17 bases between them. The CDR3: CASSQVGQWDSYNEQFF. CDR3 sequence (DNA): TGCGCCAGCAGCCAAGTTGGTCAATGGGACTCATACAATGAGCAGTTCTTC.

This clonotype is medium-sized within its sample. The gene calls are TRBV6-6 and TRBJ2-7; D is possibly TRBD1 (5 bases). Trimming stripped 0 bases from V and 4 bases from J, with 16 bases between. The CDR3 has 16 amino acids. Germline V gene lookup returns CDR1 MNHNY and CDR2 SVGAGI (reference sequence). Here the CDR3 DNA reads TGTGCCAGCAGTTACTCGAACGTGGTAGCAGGGTACGAGCAGTACTTC. Its protein product is CASSYSNVVAGYEQYF.

By its share, this clonotype is medium-sized. J is TRBJ2-1 and V is TRBV19; either TRBD1 or TRBD2 may fit D (5 bases each). Germline V gene sequence: CDR1 LNHDA, CDR2 SQIVND (reference sequence). The CDR3 is made up of 15 amino acids. V lost 1 base, J lost 4 bases, and 11 bases lay in between. DNA for the CDR3: TGTGCCAGTAGTATAGTACTGGGACCGTACAATGAGCAGTTCTTC. Protein: CASSIVLGPYNEQFF.

This clonotype was observed at least ten times. DNA for the CDR3: TGTGCCAGCAGCTCCGGGGCGAACACTGAAGCTTTCTTT. Protein product: CASSSGANTEAFF. The J gene is TRBJ1-1, the V gene TRBV7-9, with D tentatively TRBD1 (5 bases). The CDR3 contains 13 residues. The ends were cut back, 4 bases at V and 1 base at J, with 7 bases in the middle. CDR1 and CDR2 from the germline V gene are SEHNR and FQNEAQ (reference sequence). Full variable domain (missing parts from reference TRBV7-9 and TRBJ1-1): DTGVSQNPRHKITKRGQNVTFRCDPISEHNRLYWYRQTLGQGPEFLTYFQNEAQLEKSRLLSDRFSAERPKGSFSTLEIQRTEQGDSAMYLCASSSGANTEAFFGQGTRLTVV.

This clonotype was seen many times. The CDR3 reads CASSSPSQTGGRSTQYF. DNA of the CDR3: TGTGCCAGCAGTTCCCCGTCCCAGACAGGGGGCCGGTCAACCCAGTACTTC. The chain links TRBV27 to TRBJ2-5; 10 bases fit TRBD1. V was clipped by 4 bases and J by 8 bases; unmatched bases: 16. Germline CDR1 and CDR2: MNHEY and SMNVEV (reference sequence). This CDR3 contains 17 residues.

The sample holds many counts of this clonotype. The chain links TRBV7-2 to TRBJ2-7, with D perhaps matching TRBD1 or TRBD2 (5 bases each). The CDR3 is made up of 14 amino acids. Germline V gene lookup returns CDR1 SGHTA and CDR2 FQGNSA. V dropped 7 bases and J dropped 0 bases, with 13 bases sitting between them. For the CDR3, the DNA is TGTGCCAGCAAGAGGGACCGAAGCTCCTACGAGCAGTACTTC. This translates into CASKRDRSSYEQYF.

This clonotype was counted many times. The V call is TRBV19, the J call TRBJ2-1, with D possibly matching TRBD1 (5 bases). CDR3 length: 14 amino acids. Trimming shortened V by 4 bases and J by 0 bases, and 7 bases separated the two germline ends. Germline V CDR1 and CDR2: LNHDA, SQIVND (reference sequence). The DNA for the CDR3 is TGTGCCAGTAGTACCGACAGCTCCTACAATGAGCAGTTCTTC. Protein sequence: CASSTDSSYNEQFF.